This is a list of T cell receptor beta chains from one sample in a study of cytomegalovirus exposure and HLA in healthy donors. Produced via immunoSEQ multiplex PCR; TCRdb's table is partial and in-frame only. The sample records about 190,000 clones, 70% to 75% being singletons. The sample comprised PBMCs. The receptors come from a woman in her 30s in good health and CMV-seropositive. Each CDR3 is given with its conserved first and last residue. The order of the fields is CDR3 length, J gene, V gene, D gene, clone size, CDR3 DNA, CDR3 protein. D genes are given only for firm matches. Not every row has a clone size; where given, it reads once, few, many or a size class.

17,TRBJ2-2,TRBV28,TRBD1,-,TGTGCCAGCAGTTGGACAGGGGGCGCAGGGGACACCGGGGAGCTGTTTTTT,CASSWTGGAGDTGELFF
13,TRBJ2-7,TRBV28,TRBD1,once,TGTGCCAGCAGGGGGACAGGGGCCTACGAGCAGTACTTC,CASRGTGAYEQYF
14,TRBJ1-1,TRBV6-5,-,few,TGTGCCACCTACCCAGGGGCACAAGGCTCTGAAGCTTTCTTT,CATYPGAQGSEAFF
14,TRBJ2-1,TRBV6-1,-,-,TGTGCCAGCAGTGAAGCACTTACTGTTGCAGAGCAGTTCTTC,CASSEALTVAEQFF
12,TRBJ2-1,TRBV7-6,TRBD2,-,TGTGCCAGCAGCCGGGGGGGGGATGAGCAGTTCTTC,CASSRGGDEQFF
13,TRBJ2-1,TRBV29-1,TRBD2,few,TGCAGCGTTAGCGGGAGGGCTAGCGATGAGCAGTTCTTC,CSVSGRASDEQFF
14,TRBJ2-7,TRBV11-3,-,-,TGTGCCAGCAGCCTTCAGGGGCCGTCGGGCGAGCAGTACTTC,CASSLQGPSGEQYF
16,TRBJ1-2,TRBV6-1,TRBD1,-,TGTGCCAGCAGTGAAGCAGGGGACAGGATGGGCTATGGCTACACCTTC,CASSEAGDRMGYGYTF
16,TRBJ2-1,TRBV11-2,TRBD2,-,TGTGCCAGCATCCGGACTAGCGGTGCGGGATACAATGAGCAGTTCTTC,CASIRTSGAGYNEQFF
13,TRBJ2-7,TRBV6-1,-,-,TGTGCCACTAAAGGACTCATACTGTACGAGCAGTACTTC,CATKGLILYEQYF
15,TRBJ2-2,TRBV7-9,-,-,TGTTCCAGCAGCTCGCGGTTAGGAAACACCGGGGAGCTGTTTTTT,CSSSSRLGNTGELFF
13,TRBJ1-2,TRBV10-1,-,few,TGCGCCAGCAGTGAGTCGAAACAATGGGGCTACACCTTC,CASSESKQWGYTF
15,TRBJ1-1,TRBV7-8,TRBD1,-,TGTGCCAGCAGCGTCCAGGGGGCAAGGAACACTGAAGCTTTCTTT,CASSVQGARNTEAFF
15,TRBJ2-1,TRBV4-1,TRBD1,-,TGCGCCAGCAGCCATGGACAGGGAGTTCGGTATGAGCAGTTCTTC,CASSHGQGVRYEQFF
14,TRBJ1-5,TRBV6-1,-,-,TGTGCCAGCCGGGCCAGGGGCGCAGGTCAGCCCCAGCATTTT,CASRARGAGQPQHF
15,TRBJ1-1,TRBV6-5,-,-,TGTGCCAGCAGTTCCCCCGCAGGGGTCAACACTGAAGCTTTCTTT,CASSSPAGVNTEAFF
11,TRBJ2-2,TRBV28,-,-,TGTGCCAGCAGTTTTAGCGGGGAGCTGTTTTTT,CASSFSGELFF
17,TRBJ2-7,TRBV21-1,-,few,TGTGCCAGCAGCAAAAGGCAAGCGGGAGAGACAGCCTACGAGCAGTACTTC,CASSKRQAGETAYEQYF
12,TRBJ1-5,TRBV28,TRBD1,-,TGTGCCAGCGAGACAGGGAGACAGCCCCAGCATTTT,CASETGRQPQHF
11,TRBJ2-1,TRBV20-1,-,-,TGCAGTGCTTGGGCTACCAATGAGCAGTTCTTC,CSAWATNEQFF
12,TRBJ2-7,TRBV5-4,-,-,TGTGCCAGCAGCAAGGGAGATTACGAGCAGTACTTC,CASSKGDYEQYF
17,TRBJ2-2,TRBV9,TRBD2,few,TGTGCCAGCGCCCCGAGGGGCGGGGGGACGAACACCGGGGAGCTGTTTTTT,CASAPRGGGTNTGELFF
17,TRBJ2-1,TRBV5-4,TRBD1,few,TGTGCCAGCAGCTTGCCACAACTCGGGACAGGGATAAATGAGCAGTTCTTC,CASSLPQLGTGINEQFF
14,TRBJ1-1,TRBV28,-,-,TGTGCCAGCGGAGAAAGTACAATGAACACTGAAGCTTTCTTT,CASGESTMNTEAFF
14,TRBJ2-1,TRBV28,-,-,TGTGCCAGCAGTCTTCGACAGGATTACAATGAGCAGTTCTTC,CASSLRQDYNEQFF
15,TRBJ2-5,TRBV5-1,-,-,TGCGCCAGCAGCTTGGTTGGCAGGGGTGAAGAGACCCAGTACTTC,CASSLVGRGEETQYF
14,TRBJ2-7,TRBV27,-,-,TGTGCCAGCAGTTTACGGAACAGTCTTTACGAGCAGTACTTC,CASSLRNSLYEQYF
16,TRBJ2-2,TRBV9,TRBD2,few,TGTGCCAGCAGCACCCGGACTAGCGGGAACACCGGGGAGCTGTTTTTT,CASSTRTSGNTGELFF
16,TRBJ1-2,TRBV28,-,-,TGTGCCAGCAGTTTAGGTCAGGTTATAGCTAACTATGGCTACACCTTC,CASSLGQVIANYGYTF